These T cell receptor beta chains were read from a single sample in a study of cytomegalovirus exposure and HLA in healthy donors. Method: immunoSEQ multiplex PCR; TCRdb's copy keeps in-frame clones and lacks some. The repertoire holds 200,000 to 250,000 clones, with approximately 80% as singletons. Specimen: PBMCs. Every receptor here comes from a boy younger than 10 in good health and CMV-seronegative. Both conserved end residues are part of each CDR3. The D gene is left open where the match is weak. Expanded clones are given a class, and other clones once, few, many or no size at all.

j_call clone_size v_call d_call cdr3_aa cdr3_nt
TRBJ2-1 . TRBV2 TRBD2 CASSVLAAGVGEQFF TGTGCCAGCAGCGTACTAGCGGCAGGGGTTGGTGAGCAGTTCTTC
TRBJ2-3 . TRBV30 TRBD1 CAWSRQGTDTQYF TGTGCCTGGAGTCGACAGGGGACAGATACGCAGTATTTT
TRBJ2-7 . TRBV5-6 TRBD1 CASSPGDRVNEQYF TGTGCCAGCAGCCCGGGGGACAGGGTTAACGAGCAGTACTTC
TRBJ1-2 . TRBV6-5 . CASSYRPGVDYGYTF TGTGCCAGCAGTTATCGGCCAGGGGTCGACTATGGCTACACCTTC
TRBJ2-1 once TRBV11-3 . CASSSTHGTEQFF TGTGCCAGCAGCTCAACCCATGGCACTGAGCAGTTCTTC
TRBJ1-5 . TRBV27 TRBD1 CASSFQGVNQPQHF TGTGCCAGCAGTTTTCAGGGGGTTAATCAGCCCCAGCATTTT
TRBJ2-7 once TRBV18 TRBD1 CASSPDRGLYYEQYF TGTGCCAGCTCACCGGACAGGGGGCTATACTACGAGCAGTACTTC
TRBJ2-3 once TRBV2 TRBD2 CASSENPRNSGTSKYF TGTGCCAGCAGCGAGAACCCCAGAAATTCCGGGACTAGCAAGTATTTT
TRBJ2-3 . TRBV6-1 TRBD2 CASSDTPSGRFTDTQYF TGTGCCAGCAGTGACACGCCTAGCGGGAGGTTCACAGATACGCAGTATTTT
TRBJ2-3 . TRBV5-4 . CASSLEADTSTDTQYF TGTGCCAGCAGCTTGGAAGCGGATACTAGCACAGATACGCAGTATTTT
TRBJ2-5 . TRBV6-6 TRBD2 CASSYSRGVGETQYF TGTGCCAGCAGTTACTCACGGGGGGTCGGAGAGACCCAGTACTTC
TRBJ1-1 . TRBV5-1 TRBD1 CASSAYLDRGGNTEAFF TGCGCCAGCAGCGCCTATCTGGACAGGGGAGGGAACACTGAAGCTTTCTTT
TRBJ2-3 . TRBV6-4 TRBD2 CASAPGEGGSHTDTQYF TGTGCCAGTGCCCCAGGCGAGGGAGGGTCCCACACAGATACGCAGTATTTT
TRBJ2-7 . TRBV2 TRBD2 CASSFQGLADYEQYF TGTGCCAGCAGTTTTCAAGGACTAGCAGACTACGAGCAGTACTTC
TRBJ2-3 . TRBV6-6 . CASSYSRGSSTDTQYF TGTGCCAGCAGTTACTCCAGGGGTTCTAGCACAGATACGCAGTATTTT
TRBJ2-6 . TRBV7-2 . CASSPSVGVVTF TGTGCCAGCAGCCCTTCGGTCGGGGTTGTGACTTTC
TRBJ1-5 . TRBV6-5 TRBD1 CASSYPGGENQPQHF TGTGCCAGCAGTTATCCAGGGGGCGAGAATCAGCCCCAGCATTTT
TRBJ1-3 . TRBV30 . CAWSLRGRENTIYF TGTGCCTGGAGTCTCCGGGGGAGAGAAAACACCATATATTTT
TRBJ2-7 . TRBV1 . CTSELAGIYEQYF TGCACCAGCGAACTAGCGGGGATCTACGAGCAGTACTTC
TRBJ1-1 . TRBV5-6 TRBD1 CASSLPTQGNGAFF TGTGCCAGCAGCTTGCCAACACAGGGGAATGGAGCTTTCTTT
TRBJ2-1 once TRBV7-9 TRBD1 CASSSKTGVYNEQFF TGTGCCAGCAGCTCCAAGACAGGGGTCTACAATGAGCAGTTCTTC
TRBJ2-3 . TRBV5-4 . CASSLKQGTDTQYF TGTGCCAGCAGCTTAAAACAGGGTACAGATACGCAGTATTTT
TRBJ2-2 . TRBV7-3 TRBD2 CASSSGLASGELFF TGTGCCAGCAGCTCGGGACTAGCGTCCGGGGAGCTGTTTTTT
TRBJ2-1 . TRBV19 . CASSGGGDEQFF TGTGCCAGTAGTGGAGGGGGGGACGAGCAGTTCTTC
TRBJ1-5 . TRBV19 . CASYRVGSNQPQHF TGTGCCAGCTACAGGGTGGGGAGCAATCAGCCCCAGCATTTT
TRBJ1-2 . TRBV6-5 TRBD1 CASMTGDRGIYGYTF TGTGCCAGCATGACAGGGGACAGGGGAATCTATGGCTACACCTTC
TRBJ2-1 . TRBV7-9 TRBD1 CASSTQDRVDSDEQFF TGTGCCAGCAGCACCCAAGACAGGGTGGATTCTGATGAGCAGTTCTTC
TRBJ1-1 . TRBV2 . CASSDRGVTEAFF TGTGCCAGCAGTGACAGGGGAGTCACTGAAGCTTTCTTT
TRBJ2-2 . TRBV7-4 . CASSLALWLGVETGELFF TGTGCCAGCAGCTTAGCGCTCTGGCTGGGCGTGGAAACCGGGGAGCTGTTTTTT
TRBJ2-5 . TRBV12-5 TRBD2 CASGLELAGGPKETQYF TGTGCTAGTGGTTTGGAACTAGCGGGGGGGCCGAAAGAGACCCAGTACTTC
TRBJ2-7 few TRBV27 . CASSLSTRAWSYEQYF TGTGCCAGCAGTTTATCGACCAGGGCTTGGTCCTACGAGCAGTACTTC
TRBJ1-6 . TRBV5-6 . CASSLPQGGNSPLHF TGTGCCAGCAGCTTGCCACAGGGTGGAAATTCACCCCTCCACTTT
TRBJ2-7 . TRBV9 . CASSVEAGVAEQYF TGTGCCAGCAGCGTAGAGGCAGGGGTGGCCGAGCAGTACTTC
TRBJ2-1 . TRBV9 TRBD2 CASSPLAGGPGNEQFF TGTGCCAGCAGCCCATTAGCGGGAGGGCCGGGCAATGAGCAGTTCTTC
TRBJ2-7 . TRBV10-3 . CAISAPPKGVNEQYF TGTGCCATCAGCGCCCCCCCTAAGGGGGTCAACGAGCAGTACTTC
TRBJ2-7 . TRBV2 TRBD1 CASRGQGGEQYF TGTGCCAGCAGAGGACAGGGGGGCGAGCAGTACTTC
TRBJ1-1 . TRBV25-1 TRBD1 CASSDSGGNTEAFF TGTGCCAGCAGTGATTCAGGGGGCAATACTGAAGCTTTCTTT
TRBJ1-3 . TRBV5-1 . CASSLDRGSGNTIYF TGCGCCAGCAGCTTGGACCGGGGCTCTGGAAACACCATATATTTT
TRBJ1-4 . TRBV7-2 TRBD1 CASSRDRDIEKLFF TGTGCCAGCAGCCGGGACAGGGACATTGAAAAACTGTTTTTT
TRBJ1-6 . TRBV6-5 TRBD1 CASRSTGHNSPLHF TGTGCCAGCAGGTCGACAGGGCATAATTCACCCCTCCACTTT
TRBJ2-1 . TRBV7-7 TRBD2 CASSFAGGPYNEQFF TGTGCTAGCAGCTTTGCGGGGGGTCCCTACAATGAGCAGTTCTTC
TRBJ2-1 once TRBV10-1 . CASNTDRPDEQFF TGCGCCAGCAACACAGACAGACCCGATGAGCAGTTCTTC
TRBJ1-1 once TRBV29-1 TRBD1 CSVSLTGGTEAFF TGCAGCGTTTCCCTAACAGGGGGCACTGAAGCTTTCTTT
TRBJ2-7 few TRBV6-6 . CASTHPGKEQYF TGTGCCAGCACTCACCCGGGGAAAGAGCAGTACTTC
TRBJ1-3 . TRBV6-4 . CASSDEGTRPYLSGNTIYF TGTGCCAGCAGTGACGAGGGGACAAGGCCCTACCTCTCTGGAAACACCATATATTTT
TRBJ1-4 . TRBV2 . CASGGLLQANEKLFF TGTGCCAGCGGGGGCCTCCTCCAGGCTAATGAAAAACTGTTTTTT
TRBJ1-1 . TRBV7-8 . CASSLAGGEAFF TGTGCCAGCAGCTTAGCGGGGGGTGAAGCTTTCTTT
TRBJ1-1 . TRBV28 . CASSLQGNKAFF TGTGCCAGCAGTCTACAGGGTAATAAAGCTTTCTTT
TRBJ2-3 . TRBV5-1 TRBD2 CASSQGLASTDTQYF TGCGCCAGCAGCCAGGGACTAGCTAGCACAGATACGCAGTATTTT
TRBJ2-7 . TRBV11-2 TRBD1 CASSPAPGQGAGEQYF TGTGCCAGCAGTCCCGCGCCGGGACAGGGGGCGGGGGAGCAGTACTTC
TRBJ1-1 . TRBV29-1 . CSVEDLANRGTEAFF TGCAGCGTTGAAGATCTTGCCAATAGAGGGACTGAAGCTTTCTTT
TRBJ1-1 few TRBV12-5 TRBD1 CASGSRTQGAAFF TGTGCTAGTGGTTCCCGAACCCAGGGGGCGGCTTTCTTT
TRBJ2-1 . TRBV7-6 . CASSKLEALGNEQFF TGTGCCAGCAGCAAACTAGAGGCTTTAGGGAATGAGCAGTTCTTC
TRBJ1-1 . TRBV14 . CASSQAWGRMAFF TGTGCCAGCAGCCAAGCCTGGGGGCGGATGGCTTTCTTT
TRBJ2-5 . TRBV7-2 TRBD1 CASSAPDRVQETQYF TGTGCCAGCAGCGCTCCCGACAGGGTCCAAGAGACCCAGTACTTC
TRBJ1-1 . TRBV12-5 . CASGLIPTDFNTEAFF TGTGCTAGTGGTTTGATCCCGACGGACTTTAACACTGAAGCTTTCTTT
TRBJ1-5 . TRBV10-3 . CAISEPYSNQPQHF TGTGCCATCAGTGAGCCTTATAGCAATCAGCCCCAGCATTTT